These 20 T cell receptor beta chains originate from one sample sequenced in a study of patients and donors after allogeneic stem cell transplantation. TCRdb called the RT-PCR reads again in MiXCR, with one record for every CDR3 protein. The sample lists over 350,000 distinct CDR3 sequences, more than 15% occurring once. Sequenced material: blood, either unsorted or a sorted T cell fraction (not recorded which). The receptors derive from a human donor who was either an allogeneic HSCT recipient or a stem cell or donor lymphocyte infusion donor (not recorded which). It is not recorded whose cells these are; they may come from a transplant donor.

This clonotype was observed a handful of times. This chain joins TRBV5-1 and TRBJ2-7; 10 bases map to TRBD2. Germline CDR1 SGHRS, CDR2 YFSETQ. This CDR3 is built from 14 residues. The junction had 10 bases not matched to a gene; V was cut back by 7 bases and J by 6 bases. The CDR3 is CASGPEREGSEQYF. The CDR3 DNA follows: TGCGCCAGCGGTCCGGAGCGGGAGGGGAGCGAGCAGTACTTC.

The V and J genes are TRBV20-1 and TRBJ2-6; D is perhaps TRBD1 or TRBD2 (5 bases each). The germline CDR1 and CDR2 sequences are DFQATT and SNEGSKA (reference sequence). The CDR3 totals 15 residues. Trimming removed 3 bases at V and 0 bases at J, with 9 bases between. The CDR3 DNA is TGCAGTGCTAGGGGACGGCCCTCTGGGGCCAACGTCCTGACTTTC. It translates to CSARGRPSGANVLTF.

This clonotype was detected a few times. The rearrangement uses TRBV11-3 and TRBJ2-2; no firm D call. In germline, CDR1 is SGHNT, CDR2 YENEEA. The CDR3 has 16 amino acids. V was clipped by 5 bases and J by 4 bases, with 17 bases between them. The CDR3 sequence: CASSDIHPRGTGELFF. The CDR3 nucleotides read TGTGCCAGCAGCGACATCCACCCGCGAGGCACCGGGGAGCTGTTTTTT.

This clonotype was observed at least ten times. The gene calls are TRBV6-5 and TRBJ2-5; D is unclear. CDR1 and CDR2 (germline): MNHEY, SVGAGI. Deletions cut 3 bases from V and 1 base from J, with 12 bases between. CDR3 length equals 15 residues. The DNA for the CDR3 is TGTGCCAGCAGTTATAATAAACAGCTCCAAGAGACCCAGTACTTC. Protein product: CASSYNKQLQETQYF.

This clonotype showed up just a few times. The CDR3 sequence is CASSLVNSGNDYGYTF. In nucleotides, the CDR3 is TGCGCCAGCAGCTTGGTTAATTCCGGGAACGACTATGGCTACACCTTC. V gene TRBV5-1 combines with J gene TRBJ1-2; D is undetermined. Germline CDR1 is SGHRS and CDR2 is YFSETQ. Trimming shortened V by 0 bases and J by 3 bases, and 15 bases separated the two germline ends. The CDR3 consists of 16 residues.

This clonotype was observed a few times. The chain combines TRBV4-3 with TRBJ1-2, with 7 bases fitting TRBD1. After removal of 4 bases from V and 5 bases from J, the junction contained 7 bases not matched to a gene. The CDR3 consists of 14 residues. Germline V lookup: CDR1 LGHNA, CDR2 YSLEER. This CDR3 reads CASSRTTGRYGYTF. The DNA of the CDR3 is TGCGCCAGCAGCCGAACGACAGGGAGGTATGGCTACACCTTC.

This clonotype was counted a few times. CDR3 coding DNA: TGCGCCAGCAGCTTCGGGACTAGCGGGACTGAGACCCAGTACTTC. Translation gives CASSFGTSGTETQYF. The J gene is TRBJ2-5, the V gene TRBV5-1, with TRBD2 matching 13 bases. V shed 2 bases and J 5 bases; nucleotides not matched to a gene: 3. CDR1 SGHRS and CDR2 YFSETQ come from the germline V gene. This CDR3 is 15 amino acids long.

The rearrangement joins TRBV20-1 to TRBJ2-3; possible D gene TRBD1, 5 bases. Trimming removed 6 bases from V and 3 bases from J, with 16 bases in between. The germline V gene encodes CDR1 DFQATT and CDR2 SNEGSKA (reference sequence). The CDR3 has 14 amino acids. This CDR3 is CSARKGSGTDTQYF. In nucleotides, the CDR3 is TGCAGTGCCCGGAAGGGATCAGGGACAGATACGCAGTATTTT.

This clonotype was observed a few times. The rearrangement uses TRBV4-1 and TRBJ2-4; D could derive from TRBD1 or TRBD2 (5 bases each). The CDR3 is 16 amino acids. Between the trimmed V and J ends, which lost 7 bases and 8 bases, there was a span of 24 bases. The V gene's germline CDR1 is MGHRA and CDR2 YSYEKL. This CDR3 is CASKGELADAQHIQYF. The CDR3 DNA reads TGCGCCAGCAAAGGGGAGTTGGCCGACGCTCAACACATTCAGTACTTC.

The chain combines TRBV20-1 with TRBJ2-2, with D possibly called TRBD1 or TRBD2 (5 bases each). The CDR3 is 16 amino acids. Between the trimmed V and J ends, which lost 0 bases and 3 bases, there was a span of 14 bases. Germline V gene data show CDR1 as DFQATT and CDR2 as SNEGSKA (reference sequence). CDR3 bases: TGCAGTGCTAGAGATCGGGAACAGGAGTACACCGGGGAGCTGTTTTTT. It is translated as CSARDREQEYTGELFF.

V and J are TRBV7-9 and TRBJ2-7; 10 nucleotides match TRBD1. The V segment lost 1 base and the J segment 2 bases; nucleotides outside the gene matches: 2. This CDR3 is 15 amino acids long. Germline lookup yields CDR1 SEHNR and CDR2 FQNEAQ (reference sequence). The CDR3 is CASSLGDRGAYEQYF. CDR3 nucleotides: TGTGCCAGCAGCTTAGGGGACAGGGGAGCCTACGAGCAGTACTTC.

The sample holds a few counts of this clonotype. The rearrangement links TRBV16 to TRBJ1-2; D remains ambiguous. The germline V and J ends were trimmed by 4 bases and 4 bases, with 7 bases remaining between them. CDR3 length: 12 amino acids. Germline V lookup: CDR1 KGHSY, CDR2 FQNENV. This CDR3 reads CASSLLLYGYTF. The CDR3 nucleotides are TGTGCCAGCAGCCTCCTCCTCTATGGCTACACCTTC.

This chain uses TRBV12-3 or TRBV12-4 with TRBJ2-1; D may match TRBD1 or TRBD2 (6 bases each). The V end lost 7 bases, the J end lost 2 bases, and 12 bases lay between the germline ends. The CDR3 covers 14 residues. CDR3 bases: TGTGCCAGCACCAGGGGCGGGGCCTACAATGAGCAGTTCTTC. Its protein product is CASTRGGAYNEQFF.

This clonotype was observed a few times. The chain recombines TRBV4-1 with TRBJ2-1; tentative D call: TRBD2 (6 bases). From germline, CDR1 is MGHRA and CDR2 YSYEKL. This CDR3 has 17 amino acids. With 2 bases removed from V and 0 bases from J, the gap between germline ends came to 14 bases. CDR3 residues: CASSQTQLAISYNEQFF. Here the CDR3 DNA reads TGCGCCAGCAGCCAAACCCAGCTAGCGATCTCCTACAATGAGCAGTTCTTC.

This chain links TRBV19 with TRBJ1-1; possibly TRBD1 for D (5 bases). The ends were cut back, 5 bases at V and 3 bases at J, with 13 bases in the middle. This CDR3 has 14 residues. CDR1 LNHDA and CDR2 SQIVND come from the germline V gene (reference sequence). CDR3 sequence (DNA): TGTGCCAGTAGTCCCTTCAGGGCCGACACTGAAGCTTTCTTT. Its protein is CASSPFRADTEAFF.

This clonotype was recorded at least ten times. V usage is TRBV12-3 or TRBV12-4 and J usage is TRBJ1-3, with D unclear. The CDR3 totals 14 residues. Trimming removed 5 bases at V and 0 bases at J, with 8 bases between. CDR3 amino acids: CASSTSGSGNTIYF. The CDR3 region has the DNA TGTGCCAGCAGTACATCGGGCTCTGGAAACACCATATATTTT.

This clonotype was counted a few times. CDR3 sequence reads: CASSLALGFVTEAFF. CDR3 in DNA: TGTGCCAGCAGCTTAGCGCTCGGATTTGTAACTGAAGCTTTCTTT. The chain combines TRBV7-9 with TRBJ1-1; D gene uncertain. CDR1 SEHNR and CDR2 FQNEAQ come from the germline V gene (reference sequence). V was pared by 0 bases and J by 5 bases, with 13 bases between. CDR3 length equals 15 residues.

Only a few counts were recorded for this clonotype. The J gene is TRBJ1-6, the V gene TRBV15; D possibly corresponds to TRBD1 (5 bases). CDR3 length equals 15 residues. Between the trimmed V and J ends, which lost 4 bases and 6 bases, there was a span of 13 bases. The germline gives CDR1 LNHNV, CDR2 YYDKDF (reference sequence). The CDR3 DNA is TGTGCCACCAGCAAGTACCAGGGCTCTAATTCACCCCTCCACTTT. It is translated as CATSKYQGSNSPLHF.

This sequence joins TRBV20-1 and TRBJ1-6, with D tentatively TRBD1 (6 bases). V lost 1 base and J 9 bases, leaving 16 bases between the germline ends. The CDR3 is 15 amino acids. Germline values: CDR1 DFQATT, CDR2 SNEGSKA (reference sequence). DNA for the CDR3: TGCAGTGCTAGAGGAACGGGGGGGCACGGTTCACCCCTCCACTTT. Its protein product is CSARGTGGHGSPLHF.

CDR3 coding DNA: TGCGCCAGCAGCCAGGGACAGGGGGACTACGAGCAGTACTTC. Protein product: CASSQGQGDYEQYF. The chain couples TRBV5-1 to TRBJ2-7; 11 nucleotides align to TRBD1. From germline, CDR1 is SGHRS and CDR2 YFSETQ. This CDR3 is 14 amino acids long. Trimming cost V 4 bases and J 3 bases; bases outside gene matches: 3.